This T cell receptor beta chain is drawn from a study of T cell clusters in autoimmune cytopenias. Study observations and caveats: TRB repertoire shifts in secondary cytopenia and chronic lymphocytic leukemia mostly reflected lymphoma, not autoimmunity.

As for this clonotype: Its antigen is unknown.

TRB amplification used approximately 250 ng of peripheral blood genomic DNA. The length of the CDR3 is 14 residues. Germline CDR1 and CDR2: LNHDA and SQIVND (reference sequence). Multiplex touch-down PCR amplified TRB using TRB-A and TRB-B pools in one tube. Using the multiplex PCR reads, TCRdb records one entry per CDR3 protein without DNA. In all, the sample yields around 1,500 distinct CDR3 sequences. This chain links TRBV19 with TRBJ2-7; lacking DNA, the TRBD1 call made by TCRdb goes unchecked. This TCR derives from a human donor with an autoimmune cytopenia, with autoimmune hepatitis or in good health (not recorded which). The sample consisted of peripheral blood. The chain's CDR3 is CASRSRGPTYEQYF. The full variable domain, with the rest looked up from reference TRBV19 and TRBJ2-7, is DGGITQSPKYLFRKEGQNVTLSCEQNLNHDAMYWYRQDPGQGLRLIYYSQIVNDFQKGDIAEGYSVSREKKESFPLTVTSAQKNPTAFYLCASRSRGPTYEQYFGPGTRLTVT.